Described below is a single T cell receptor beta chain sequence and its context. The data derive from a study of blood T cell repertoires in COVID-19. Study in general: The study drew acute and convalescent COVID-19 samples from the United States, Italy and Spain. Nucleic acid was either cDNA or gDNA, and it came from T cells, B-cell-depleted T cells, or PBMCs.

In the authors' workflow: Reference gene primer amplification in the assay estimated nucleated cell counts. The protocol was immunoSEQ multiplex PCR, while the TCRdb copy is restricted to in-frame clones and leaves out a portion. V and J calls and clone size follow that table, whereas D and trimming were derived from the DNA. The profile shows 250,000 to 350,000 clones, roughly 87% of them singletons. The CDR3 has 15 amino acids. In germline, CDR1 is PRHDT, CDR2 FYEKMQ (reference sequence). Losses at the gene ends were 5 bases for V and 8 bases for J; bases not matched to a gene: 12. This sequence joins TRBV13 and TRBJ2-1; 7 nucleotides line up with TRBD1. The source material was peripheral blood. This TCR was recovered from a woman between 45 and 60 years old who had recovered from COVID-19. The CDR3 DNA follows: TGTGCCAGCAGCCCCGACAGGGCGGATGTCTATGAGCAGTTCTTC. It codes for CASSPDRADVYEQFF.